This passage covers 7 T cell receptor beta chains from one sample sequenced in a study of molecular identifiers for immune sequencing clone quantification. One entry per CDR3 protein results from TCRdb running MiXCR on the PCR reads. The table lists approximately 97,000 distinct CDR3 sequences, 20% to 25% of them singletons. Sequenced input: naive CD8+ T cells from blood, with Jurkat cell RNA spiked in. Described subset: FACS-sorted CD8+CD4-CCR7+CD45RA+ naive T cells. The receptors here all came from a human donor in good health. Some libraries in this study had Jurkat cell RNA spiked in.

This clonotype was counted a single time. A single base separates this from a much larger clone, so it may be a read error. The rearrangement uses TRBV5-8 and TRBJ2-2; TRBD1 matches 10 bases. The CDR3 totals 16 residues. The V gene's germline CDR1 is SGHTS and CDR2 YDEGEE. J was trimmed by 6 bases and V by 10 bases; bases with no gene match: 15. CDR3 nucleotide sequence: TGTGCCGTCATATCCGACAGGGGGCGATTCGCCGGGGAGCTGTTTTTT. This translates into CAVISDRGRFAGELFF.

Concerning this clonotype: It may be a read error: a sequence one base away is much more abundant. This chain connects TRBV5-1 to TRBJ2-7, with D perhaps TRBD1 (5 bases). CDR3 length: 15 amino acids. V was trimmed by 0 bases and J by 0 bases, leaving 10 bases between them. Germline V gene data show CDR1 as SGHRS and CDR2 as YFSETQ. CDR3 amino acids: CASSLVTEPSYEQYF. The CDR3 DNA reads TGCGCCAGCAGCTTGGTGACAGAGCCCTCCTACGAGCAGTACTTC.

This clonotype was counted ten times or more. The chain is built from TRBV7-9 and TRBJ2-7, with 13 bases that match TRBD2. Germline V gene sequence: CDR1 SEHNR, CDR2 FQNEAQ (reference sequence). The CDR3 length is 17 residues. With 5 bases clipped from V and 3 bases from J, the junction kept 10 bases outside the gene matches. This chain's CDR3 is CASSIGLAGEVGYEQYF. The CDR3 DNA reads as TGTGCCAGCAGCATCGGACTAGCGGGAGAAGTTGGCTACGAGCAGTACTTC. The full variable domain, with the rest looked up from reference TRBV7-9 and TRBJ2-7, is DTGVSQNPRHKITKRGQNVTFRCDPISEHNRLYWYRQTLGQGPEFLTYFQNEAQLEKSRLLSDRFSAERPKGSFSTLEIQRTEQGDSAMYLCASSIGLAGEVGYEQYFGPGTRLTVT.

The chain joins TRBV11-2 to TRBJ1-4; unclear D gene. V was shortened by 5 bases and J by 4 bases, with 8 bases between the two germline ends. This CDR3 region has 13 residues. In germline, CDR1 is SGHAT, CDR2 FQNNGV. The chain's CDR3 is CASSGRINEKLFF. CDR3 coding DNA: TGTGCCAGCAGCGGCCGCATTAATGAAAAACTGTTTTTT.

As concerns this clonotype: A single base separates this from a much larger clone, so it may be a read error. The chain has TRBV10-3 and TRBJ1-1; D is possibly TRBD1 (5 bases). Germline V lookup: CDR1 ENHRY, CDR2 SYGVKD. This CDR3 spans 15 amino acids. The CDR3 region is CAISGRMGVNTEAYF. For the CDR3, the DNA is TGTGCCATCAGTGGGAGAATGGGGGTGAACACTGAAGCTTACTTT.

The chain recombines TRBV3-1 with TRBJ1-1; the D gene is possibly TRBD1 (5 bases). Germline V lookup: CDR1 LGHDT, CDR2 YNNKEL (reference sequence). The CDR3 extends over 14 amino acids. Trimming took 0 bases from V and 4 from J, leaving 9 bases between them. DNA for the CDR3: TGTGCCAGCAGCCAAGAACTGAGGGGCACTGAAGCTTTCTTT. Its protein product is CASSQELRGTEAFF.

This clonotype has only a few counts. Written as DNA, the CDR3 is TGTGCCAGCAGCTCAACAGGGGCTTTAGGCGAGCAGTACTTC. Protein product: CASSSTGALGEQYF. This chain uses TRBV9 with TRBJ2-7; 7 nucleotides match TRBD1. The CDR3 is 14 amino acids. V shed 4 bases, J shed 6 bases, and the junction held 10 bases outside the gene matches. CDR1 and CDR2 (germline): SGDLS, YYNGEE.